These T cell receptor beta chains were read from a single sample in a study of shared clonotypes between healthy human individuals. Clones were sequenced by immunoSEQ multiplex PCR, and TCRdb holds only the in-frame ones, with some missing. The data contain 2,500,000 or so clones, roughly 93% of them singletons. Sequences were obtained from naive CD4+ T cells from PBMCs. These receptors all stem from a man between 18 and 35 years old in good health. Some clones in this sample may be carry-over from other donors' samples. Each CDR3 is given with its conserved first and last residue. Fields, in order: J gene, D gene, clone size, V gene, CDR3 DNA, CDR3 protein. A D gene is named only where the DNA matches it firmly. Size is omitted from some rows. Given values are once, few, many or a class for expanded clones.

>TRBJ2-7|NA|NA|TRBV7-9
TGTGCCAGCAGCCAGGCGGGCAGTTACTACGAGCAGTACTTC
CASSQAGSYYEQYF
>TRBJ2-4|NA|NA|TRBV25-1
TGTGCCAGCAGTGGGCCCTCGGGGGCCAAAAACATTCAGTACTTC
CASSGPSGAKNIQYF
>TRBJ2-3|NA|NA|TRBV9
TGTGCCAGCAGCGCTAAGCTAGATACGCAGTATTTT
CASSAKLDTQYF
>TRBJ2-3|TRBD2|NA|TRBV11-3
TGTGCCAGCAGCTTAGGGGGGGGGACAGATACGCAGTATTTT
CASSLGGGTDTQYF
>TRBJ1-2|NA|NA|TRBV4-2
TGTGCCAGCAGCCACCCATCGGCAGCGGGGATGAGCCCCACCTTC
CASSHPSAAGMSPTF
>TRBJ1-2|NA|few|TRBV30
TGTGCCTGGACACCAGAGGGGAATGGCTACACCTTC
CAWTPEGNGYTF
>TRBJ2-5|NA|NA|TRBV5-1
TGCGCCAGCAGCTTGGGATATAACAGGGCTCAAGAGACCCAGTACTTC
CASSLGYNRAQETQYF
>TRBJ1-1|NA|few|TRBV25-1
TGTGCCAGCAGCGGGGGAAGGAAAAACACTGAAGCTTTCTTT
CASSGGRKNTEAFF
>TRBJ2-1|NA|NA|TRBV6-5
TGTGCCAGCAGTTACAGGCCAAAAGGGAATGAGCAGTTCTTC
CASSYRPKGNEQFF
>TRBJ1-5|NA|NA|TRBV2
TGTGCCAGCTCTGGGCAGCCAAATCAGCCCCAGCATTTT
CASSGQPNQPQHF
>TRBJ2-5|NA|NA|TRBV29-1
TGCAGCGTTGGTACGAGGGCCGCTCAGGAGACCCAGTACTTC
CSVGTRAAQETQYF
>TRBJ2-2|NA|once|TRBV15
TGTGCCACCAGCAGAGATGCCCTACACCTTAACACCGGGGAGCTGTTTTTT
CATSRDALHLNTGELFF